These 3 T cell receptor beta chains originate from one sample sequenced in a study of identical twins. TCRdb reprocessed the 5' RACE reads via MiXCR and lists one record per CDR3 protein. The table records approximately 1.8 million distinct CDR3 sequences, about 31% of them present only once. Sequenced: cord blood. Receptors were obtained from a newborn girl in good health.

This chain's CDR3 is CASSLSPRGQRGYTF. The CDR3, as DNA: TGTGCCAGCAGCTTAAGTCCCCGAGGGCAACGTGGCTACACCTTC. The rearrangement uses TRBV7-2 and TRBJ1-2; D is undetermined. Germline-derived CDR1 and CDR2 are SGHTA and FQGNSA. The germline V and J ends were trimmed by 2 bases and 7 bases, with 17 bases remaining between them. CDR3 length: 15 residues.

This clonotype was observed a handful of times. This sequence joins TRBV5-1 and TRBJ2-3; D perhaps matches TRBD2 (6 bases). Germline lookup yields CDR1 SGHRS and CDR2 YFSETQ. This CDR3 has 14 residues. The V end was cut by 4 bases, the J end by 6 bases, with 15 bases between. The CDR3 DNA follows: TGCGCCAGCAGCCCCGGGAGCGGAGGGGATACGCAGTATTTT. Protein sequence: CASSPGSGGDTQYF.

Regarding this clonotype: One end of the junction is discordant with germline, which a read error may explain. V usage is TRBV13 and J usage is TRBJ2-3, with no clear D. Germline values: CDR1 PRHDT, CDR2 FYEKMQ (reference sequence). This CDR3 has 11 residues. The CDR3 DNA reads TGTGCCAGCAGCCCCAGAGATACGCGGTATTTT. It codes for CASSPRDTRYF.